The subject of this entry is one T cell receptor (beta chain). One junction end disagrees with the germline gene, perhaps due to a read error. The data derive from a study of OX40 agonist ivuxolimab in advanced cancers. As for the study in general: The treatment was a fully human IgG2 OX40 agonist, ivuxolimab. Having had anti-PD-1, anti-PD-L1 or anti-CTLA-4 therapy before was allowed, and under 50% had some.

TCRdb keeps only in-frame clones here, not all; method: immunoSEQ multiplex PCR. In the table there are about 95,000 clones, 80% to 90% of which are singletons. The sequence came from an adult with an advanced solid tumor such as melanoma, head and neck, liver or kidney cancer. Source: CD4+ or CD8+ T cells sorted from blood, taken in a trial of the OX40 agonist ivuxolimab.

CDR3 amino acids: CASSQAASGFYNEQFF. CDR3 bases: TGCGCCAGCAGTCAAGCGGCTAGCGGGTTTTACAATGAGCAGTTCTTC. This chain uses TRBV4-1 with TRBJ2-1, with 8 positions matching TRBD2. The CDR3 extends over 16 amino acids. Germline V gene data show CDR1 as MGHRA and CDR2 as YSYEKL.